Below, one TCR beta chain is given with its context. What it recognizes is unknown. Sorting that relied on CD45RO/CCR7/CD25/CD127/CD95/CD27 yielded CD4+ naive, central memory, regulatory and stem cell-like memory cells. Purities over 98% were achieved in all sorted populations. Every isolated RNA sample was fully reverse transcribed, so sequencing captured expressed TCRB transcripts. Profiled with immunoSEQ multiplex PCR; TCRdb holds only in-frame clones, not every one. The table records some 220,000 clones, approximately 11% of them present only once. This sample is drawn from a study of beta chain features in type 1 diabetes. Study-wide results and caveats: Among type 1 diabetes patients, VDJ junctions had fewer insertions and more deletions.

Germline CDR1 reads SGHVS; CDR2 reads FNYEAQ. V shed 2 bases and J shed 4 bases, with 10 bases lying between them. There are 14 residues in the CDR3. This clonotype was sampled from a man aged 18 to 30 in good health. The specimen was central memory CD4+ T cells from blood. The chain recombines TRBV7-6 with TRBJ2-3; perhaps TRBD2 as D (5 bases). In DNA form, the CDR3 reads TGTGCCAGCAGCTTACAGCGGAATTCAGATACGCAGTATTTT. This gives the protein CASSLQRNSDTQYF.